Sequencing of this T cell receptor (beta chain) was carried out in a study of control samples from healthy donors and cancer patients. This CDR3 is 13 amino acids long. Germline V lookup: CDR1 MNHEY, CDR2 SVGAGI. V lost 10 bases, J lost 0 bases, and 12 bases lay in between. Sequencing was performed with immunoSEQ multiplex PCR; in TCRdb, only in-frame clones are kept and a portion is missing. The sample includes tens of thousands of clones, roughly 86% of them seen just once. This chain uses TRBV6-5 with TRBJ1-1, with D hard to call. The sequence was collected from an older woman in good health. What was sequenced was blood. The CDR3 reads CATYRGMNTEAFF. The CDR3 nucleotides read TGTGCCACCTACAGAGGGATGAACACTGAAGCTTTCTTT.